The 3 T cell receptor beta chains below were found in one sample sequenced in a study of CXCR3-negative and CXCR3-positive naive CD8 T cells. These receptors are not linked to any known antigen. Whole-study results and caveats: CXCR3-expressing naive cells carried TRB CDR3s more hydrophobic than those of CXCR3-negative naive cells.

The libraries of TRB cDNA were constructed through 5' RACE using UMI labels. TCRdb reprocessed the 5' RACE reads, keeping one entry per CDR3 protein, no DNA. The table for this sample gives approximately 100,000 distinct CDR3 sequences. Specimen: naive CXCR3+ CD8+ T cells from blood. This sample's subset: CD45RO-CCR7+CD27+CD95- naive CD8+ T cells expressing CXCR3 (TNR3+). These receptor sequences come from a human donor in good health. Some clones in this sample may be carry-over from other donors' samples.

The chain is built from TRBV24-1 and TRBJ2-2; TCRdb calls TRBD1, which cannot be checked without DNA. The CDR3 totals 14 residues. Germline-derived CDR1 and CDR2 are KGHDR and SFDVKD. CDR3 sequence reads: CATSDDRDTGELFF.

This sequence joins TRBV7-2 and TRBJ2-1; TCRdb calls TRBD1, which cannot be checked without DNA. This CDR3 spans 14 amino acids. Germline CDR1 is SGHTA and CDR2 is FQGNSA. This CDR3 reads CASSPLGQDNEQFF.

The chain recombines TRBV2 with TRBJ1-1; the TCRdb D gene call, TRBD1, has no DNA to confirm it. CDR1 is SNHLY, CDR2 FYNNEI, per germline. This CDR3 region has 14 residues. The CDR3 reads CASSEGTGRTEAFF.